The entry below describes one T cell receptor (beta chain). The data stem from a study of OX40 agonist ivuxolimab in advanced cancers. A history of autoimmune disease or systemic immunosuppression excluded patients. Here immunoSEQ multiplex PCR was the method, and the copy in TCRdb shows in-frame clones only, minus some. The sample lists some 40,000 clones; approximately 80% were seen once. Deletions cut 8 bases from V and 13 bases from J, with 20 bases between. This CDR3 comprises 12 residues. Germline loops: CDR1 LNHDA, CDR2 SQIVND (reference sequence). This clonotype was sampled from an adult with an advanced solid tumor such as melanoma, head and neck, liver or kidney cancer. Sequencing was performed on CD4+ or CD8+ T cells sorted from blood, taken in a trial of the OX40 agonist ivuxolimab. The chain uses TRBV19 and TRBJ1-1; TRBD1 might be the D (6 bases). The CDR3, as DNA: TGTGCCAGTGAGGGGGAGGACTTGAAGCTTTTCTTT. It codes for CASEGEDLKLFF.